The rows below give T cell receptor beta chains drawn from one sample of a study of blood T cell repertoires in COVID-19. The protocol was immunoSEQ multiplex PCR, while the TCRdb copy is restricted to in-frame clones and leaves out a portion. The table shows around 310,000 clones, with 70% to 90% occurring only once. Sequenced material: peripheral blood. The receptors shown here come from a woman aged 45-65 years with active or convalescent COVID-19. Each CDR3 is given with its conserved first and last residue. Fields, in order: clone size, D gene, J gene, V gene, CDR3 DNA, CDR3 protein. The D gene is left open where the match is weak. The size entry is marked missing in some rows and otherwise reads once, few, many or a size class.

-,-,TRBJ1-2,TRBV4-3,TGCGCCAGCAGCCAAACACAGGGTGGGTATGGCTACACCTTC,CASSQTQGGYGYTF
-,-,TRBJ2-2,TRBV18,TGTGCCAGCTCAAACGACCAGGCGGGCACCGGGGAGCTGTTTTTT,CASSNDQAGTGELFF
once,-,TRBJ2-1,TRBV7-2,TGTGCCAGCAGCTTAACCGGGACTCCGATCTCGAATGAGCAGTTCTTC,CASSLTGTPISNEQFF
-,-,TRBJ2-5,TRBV5-4,TGTGCCAGCAGCACCGGGACACTACAAGAGACCCAGTACTTC,CASSTGTLQETQYF
-,-,TRBJ2-7,TRBV7-2,TGTGCCAGCAGCTTAGACGACGTAGGGGGGGCTTTCGAGCAGTACTTC,CASSLDDVGGAFEQYF
-,-,TRBJ1-1,TRBV11-2,TGTGCCAGCAGCTTAGCACCCCAGGTAAACACTGAAGCTTTCTTT,CASSLAPQVNTEAFF
-,-,TRBJ1-1,TRBV6-5,TGTGCCAGCAGTTACCACGTGGGCTTGGGTGCTGAAGCTTTCTTT,CASSYHVGLGAEAFF
-,TRBD1,TRBJ1-4,TRBV5-1,TGCGCCAGCAGCGGGACAGGGGGCGGTTCAACTAATGAAAAACTGTTTTTT,CASSGTGGGSTNEKLFF
-,TRBD2,TRBJ2-1,TRBV4-3,TGCGCCAGCAGCCAAGAGTTTCGGACTAGCGGGAATGAGCAGTTCTTC,CASSQEFRTSGNEQFF
-,-,TRBJ1-1,TRBV18,TGTGCCAGCTCACCAGGCGGGGGGCGGGACACTGAAGCTTTCTTT,CASSPGGGRDTEAFF
-,TRBD1,TRBJ1-1,TRBV5-1,TGCGCCAGCAGCTTGACGACAGGGGGCACTGAAGCTTTCTTT,CASSLTTGGTEAFF
-,TRBD2,TRBJ2-1,TRBV19,TGTGCCAGTACCGACCCCACTAGCGGGAGCAATGAGCAGTTCTTC,CASTDPTSGSNEQFF
once,-,TRBJ1-1,TRBV27,TGTGCCAGCAGTTCCCGCCCGCAGGGGCTGAACACTGAAGCTTTCTTT,CASSSRPQGLNTEAFF
-,-,TRBJ2-7,TRBV11-1,TGTGCCAGCAGCCTCCTGGACATCCGAGGAAGCGAGCAGTACTTC,CASSLLDIRGSEQYF
few,TRBD1,TRBJ1-2,TRBV11-2,TGTGCCAGCAGCTTAGATACGACAGGGGCCCGCTATGGCTACACCTTC,CASSLDTTGARYGYTF
-,-,TRBJ1-1,TRBV10-3,TGTGCCATCAGTGATGGGGGACTCAACACTGAAGCTTTCTTT,CAISDGGLNTEAFF
-,TRBD1,TRBJ2-7,TRBV7-9,TGTGCCAGCAGCGTCGGGACAGGGGAGTACGAGCAGTACTTC,CASSVGTGEYEQYF
-,TRBD1,TRBJ2-7,TRBV5-5,TGTGCCAGCAGCTATTTGACAGGGCTTTACGAGCAGTACTTC,CASSYLTGLYEQYF
-,-,TRBJ1-4,TRBV28,TGTGCCAGCAGTTCGTACAGGGTTGGTCGGACTAATGAAAAACTGTTTTTT,CASSSYRVGRTNEKLFF
-,TRBD1,TRBJ2-1,TRBV29-1,TGCAGCGTTGAAAAAGTAGGGGGCCCCTACAATGAGCAGTTCTTC,CSVEKVGGPYNEQFF
-,TRBD1,TRBJ2-7,TRBV4-1,TGCGCCAGCAGCCAAGATTGGCAGGGACAGGGGGGGGACCACGAGCAGTACTTC,CASSQDWQGQGGDHEQYF
-,TRBD2,TRBJ2-5,TRBV3-1/TRBV3-2,TGTGCCAGCAGCCAAGCTGGGGCGGGGGTCCGTCCACACCACTTC,CASSQAGAGVRPHHF
-,TRBD1,TRBJ2-7,TRBV4-3,TGCGCCAGCAGCCAAGTAGCAGGGGGCCCCGAGCAGTACTTC,CASSQVAGGPEQYF
once,-,TRBJ2-3,TRBV3-1/TRBV3-2,TGTGCCAGCAGCATGCGGGACAGACGCACAGATACGCAGTATTTT,CASSMRDRRTDTQYF
-,-,TRBJ2-7,TRBV29-1,TGCAGCGTTGAAGTGGCAGGACAAACCTACGAGCAGTACTTC,CSVEVAGQTYEQYF
-,TRBD1,TRBJ1-3,TRBV13,TGTGCCAGCAGCTTAAGAGGGACAGGGGAAAACACCATATATTTT,CASSLRGTGENTIYF
few,-,TRBJ1-1,TRBV19,TGTGCCAGTAGCCGACAGGCCTGGAAATTTGAAGCTTTCTTT,CASSRQAWKFEAFF
few,TRBD1,TRBJ1-6,TRBV10-2,TGCGCCAGCAGGCCCGGGACAGGGGGTGATTCACCCCTCCACTTT,CASRPGTGGDSPLHF
-,TRBD2,TRBJ2-7,TRBV3-1/TRBV3-2,TGTGCCAGCAGCCCTAGGGGTGCTAGCGGGAGGGGGGAGCAGTACTTC,CASSPRGASGRGEQYF
once,TRBD2,TRBJ2-7,TRBV2,TGTGCCAGCAAGAACGCAGCGGGAGGTTCGGGTGAGCAGTACTTC,CASKNAAGGSGEQYF
-,-,TRBJ1-1,TRBV14,TGTGCCAGCAGCCAAGATGGGGGGTCTGAAGCTTTCTTT,CASSQDGGSEAFF
-,TRBD1,TRBJ1-1,TRBV18,TGTGCCAGCTCACCTAGGGACAGGGACACTGAAGCTTTCTTT,CASSPRDRDTEAFF
-,-,TRBJ2-7,TRBV30,TGTGCCTGGAGTTATGGCGGGGGCAGGTACGAGCAGTACTTC,CAWSYGGGRYEQYF